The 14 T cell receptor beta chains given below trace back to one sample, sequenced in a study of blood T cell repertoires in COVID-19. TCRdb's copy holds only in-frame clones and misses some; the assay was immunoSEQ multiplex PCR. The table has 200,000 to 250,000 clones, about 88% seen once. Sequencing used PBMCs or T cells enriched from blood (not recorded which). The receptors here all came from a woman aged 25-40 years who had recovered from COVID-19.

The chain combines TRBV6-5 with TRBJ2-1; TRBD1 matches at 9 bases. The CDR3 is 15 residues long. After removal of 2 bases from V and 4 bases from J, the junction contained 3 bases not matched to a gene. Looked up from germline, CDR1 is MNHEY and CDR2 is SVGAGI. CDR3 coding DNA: TGTGCCAGCAGTTACGGGGACAGGGTGTACAATGAGCAGTTCTTC. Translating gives CASSYGDRVYNEQFF.

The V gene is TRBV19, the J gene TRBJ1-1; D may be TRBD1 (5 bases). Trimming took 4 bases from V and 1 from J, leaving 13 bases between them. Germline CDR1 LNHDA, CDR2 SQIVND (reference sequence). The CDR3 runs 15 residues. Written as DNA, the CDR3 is TGTGCCAGTAGTACACCCGGGGGGGGGAACACTGAAGCTTTCTTT. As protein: CASSTPGGGNTEAFF.

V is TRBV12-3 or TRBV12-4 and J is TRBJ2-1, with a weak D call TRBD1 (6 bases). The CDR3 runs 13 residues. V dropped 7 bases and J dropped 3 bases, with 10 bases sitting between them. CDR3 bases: TGTGCCAGCACCCCGGACAGCTACAATGAGCAGTTCTTC. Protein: CASTPDSYNEQFF.

In DNA, the CDR3 is TGTGCCAGCAGCTTACAGGGTACCCATAACAATGAGCAGTTCTTC. It codes for CASSLQGTHNNEQFF. This sequence joins TRBV7-3 and TRBJ2-1; a possible D gene is TRBD1 (5 bases). CDR3 length equals 15 residues. Per the germline V gene, CDR1 is SGHTA and CDR2 is FQGTGA. V was shortened by 2 bases and J by 5 bases, with 13 bases between the two germline ends.

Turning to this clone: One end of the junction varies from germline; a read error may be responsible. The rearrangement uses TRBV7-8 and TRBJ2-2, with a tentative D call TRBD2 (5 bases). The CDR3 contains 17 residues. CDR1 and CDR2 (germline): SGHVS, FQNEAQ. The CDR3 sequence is CASSLEERIANTGELFF. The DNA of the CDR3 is TGTGCCAGCAGTTTAGAAGAGCGGATCGCGAACACCGGGGAGCTGTTTTTT. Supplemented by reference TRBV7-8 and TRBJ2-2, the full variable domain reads GAGVSQSPRYKVAKRGQDVALRCDPISGHVSLFWYQQALGQGPEFLTYFQNEAQLDKSGLPSDRFFAERPEGSVSTLKIQRTQQEDSAVYLCASSLEERIANTGELFFGEGSRLTVL.

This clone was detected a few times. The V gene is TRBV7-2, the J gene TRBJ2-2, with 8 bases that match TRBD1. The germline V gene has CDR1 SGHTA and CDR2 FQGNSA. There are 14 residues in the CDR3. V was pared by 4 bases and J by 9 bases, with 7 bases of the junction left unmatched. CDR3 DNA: TGTGCCAGCAGCTCGGGGACAGGTCCCAGGGAGCTGTTTTTT. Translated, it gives CASSSGTGPRELFF.

The CDR3 sequence: CASERSGTGTYNEQFF. As DNA, the CDR3 is TGTGCCAGCGAACGATCCGGGACAGGGACGTACAATGAGCAGTTCTTC. The chain recombines TRBV2 with TRBJ2-1, with 9 bases matching TRBD1. In germline, CDR1 is SNHLY, CDR2 FYNNEI. The CDR3 length is 16 residues. With V trimmed by 8 bases and J by 4 bases, 12 bases remained unmatched.

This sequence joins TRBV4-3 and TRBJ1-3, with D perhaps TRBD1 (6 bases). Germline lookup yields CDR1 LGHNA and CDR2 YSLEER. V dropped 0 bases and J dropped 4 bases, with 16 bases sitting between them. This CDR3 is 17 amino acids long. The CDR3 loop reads CASSQDLAGASGNTIYF. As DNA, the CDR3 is TGCGCCAGCAGCCAAGATCTTGCGGGGGCGTCGGGAAACACCATATATTTT.

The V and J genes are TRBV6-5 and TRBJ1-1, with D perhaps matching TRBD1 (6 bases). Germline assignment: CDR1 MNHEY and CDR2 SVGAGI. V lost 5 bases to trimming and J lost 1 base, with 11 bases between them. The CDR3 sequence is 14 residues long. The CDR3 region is CASSPDRQNTEAFF. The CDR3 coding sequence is TGTGCCAGCAGTCCGGACAGACAGAACACTGAAGCTTTCTTT.

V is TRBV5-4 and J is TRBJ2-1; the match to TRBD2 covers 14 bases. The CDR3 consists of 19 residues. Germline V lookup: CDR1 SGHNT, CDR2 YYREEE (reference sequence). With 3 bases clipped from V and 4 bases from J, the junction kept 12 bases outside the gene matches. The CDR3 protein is CASSYPPGLAGEYYNEQFF. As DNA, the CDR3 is TGTGCCAGCAGCTACCCGCCGGGACTAGCGGGGGAGTATTACAATGAGCAGTTCTTC.

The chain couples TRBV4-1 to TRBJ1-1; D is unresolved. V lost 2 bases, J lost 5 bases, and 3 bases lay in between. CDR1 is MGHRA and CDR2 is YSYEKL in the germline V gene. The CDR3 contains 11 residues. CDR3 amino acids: CASSQSTEAFF. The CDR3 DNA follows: TGCGCCAGCAGCCAATCGACTGAAGCTTTCTTT.

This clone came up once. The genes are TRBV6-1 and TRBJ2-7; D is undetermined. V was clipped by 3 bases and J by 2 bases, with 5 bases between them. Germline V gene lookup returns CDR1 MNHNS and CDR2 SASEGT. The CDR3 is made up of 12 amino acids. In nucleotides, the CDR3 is TGTGCCAGCAGTGACCAGGCCTACGAGCAGTACTTC. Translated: CASSDQAYEQYF.

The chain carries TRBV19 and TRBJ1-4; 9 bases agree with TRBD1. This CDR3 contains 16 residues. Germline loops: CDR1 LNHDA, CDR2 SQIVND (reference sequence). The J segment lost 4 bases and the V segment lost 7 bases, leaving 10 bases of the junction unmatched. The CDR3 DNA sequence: TGTGCCAGTAAGACGGGACAGGGAAACTATAATGAAAAACTGTTTTTT. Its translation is CASKTGQGNYNEKLFF.

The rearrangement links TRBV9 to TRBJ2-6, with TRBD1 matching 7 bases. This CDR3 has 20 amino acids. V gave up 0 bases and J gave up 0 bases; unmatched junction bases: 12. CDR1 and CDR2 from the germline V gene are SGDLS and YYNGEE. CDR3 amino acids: CASSVEGGNSDYSGANVLTF. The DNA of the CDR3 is TGTGCCAGCAGCGTAGAAGGGGGCAACAGCGACTACTCTGGGGCCAACGTCCTGACTTTC.